The clone carrying this T cell receptor beta chain was recorded only once. Measured with immunoSEQ multiplex PCR; TCRdb has only the in-frame clones, and not every one. Of about 140,000 clones detected, roughly four fifths appear once; the ten largest clones hold under 2%. The data originate from a study of blood T cell repertoires in COVID-19. Trimming removed 4 bases from V and 7 bases from J, with 10 bases in between. Germline V gene lookup returns CDR1 LNHDA and CDR2 SQIVND (reference sequence). The CDR3 has 12 residues. This chain joins TRBV19 and TRBJ1-1; D unclear. Sequencing input: PBMCs or T cells enriched from blood (not recorded which). This sequence was found in a woman younger than 30 who had been exposed to COVID-19. The DNA of the CDR3 is TGTGCCAGTAGTAAGGAGGAGGTTGAAGCTTTCTTT. This encodes CASSKEEVEAFF.